This T cell receptor (beta chain) was obtained from a study of blood T cell repertoires in COVID-19. The overall study: T cells, B-cell-depleted T cells, or PBMCs provided the cDNA or gDNA that served as material.

How the authors handled the data: Counts of nucleated cells, estimated from reference gene primer amplification, were obtained. The protocol was immunoSEQ multiplex PCR, while the TCRdb copy is restricted to in-frame clones and leaves out a portion. V and J calls and clone size are copied from that table; D and trimming were computed from the DNA. The sample consists of roughly 670,000 clones, more than 80% of them appearing once. V dropped 3 bases and J dropped 4; count of bases not matched to a gene: 7. This CDR3 spans 15 amino acids. The germline V gene has CDR1 SQVTM and CDR2 ANQGSEA. The sequenced sample consisted of peripheral blood. This clonotype was obtained from a woman aged 18-29 years with acute or convalescent COVID-19. This chain joins TRBV29-1 and TRBJ2-1; 9 positions match TRBD1. The DNA of the CDR3 is TGCAGCGTTGACGACCGGGACAGGGATTACAATGAGCAGTTCTTC. It codes for CSVDDRDRDYNEQFF.